This T cell receptor beta chain was observed in a study of blood T cell repertoires in COVID-19. Study overall: From the United States, Italy and Spain came samples of acute and convalescent COVID-19. From T cells, B-cell-depleted T cells, or PBMCs came the material, which was cDNA or gDNA.

This CDR3 contains 15 residues. Trimming took 4 bases from V and 6 from J, leaving 15 bases between them. Germline V CDR1 and CDR2: SNHLY, FYNNEI. In the study's own analysis: Estimated nucleated cell counts came from reference gene primer amplification. Some clones are missing from TCRdb's copy, which holds only in-frame ones; the method was immunoSEQ multiplex PCR. The V and J calls and clone size were taken over from that table, and D and trimming were inferred from the DNA. In the table there are 200,000 to 250,000 clones, around three quarters of which are singletons. This clone was observed a handful of times.

The chain carries TRBV2 and TRBJ2-2; weak D call: TRBD2 (6 bases). What was sequenced was peripheral blood. This clonotype was sampled from a woman aged 70-85 years with acute or convalescent COVID-19. CDR3 sequence: CASSVGGGSAGELFF. The DNA of the CDR3 is TGTGCCAGCAGTGTGGGAGGAGGGTCGGCCGGGGAGCTGTTTTTT.